This T cell receptor beta chain was captured in a study of cytomegalovirus exposure and HLA in healthy donors. This clone came up once. This CDR3 has 14 residues. In germline, CDR1 is SGHKS, CDR2 YYEKEE (reference sequence). Trimming took 0 bases from V and 7 from J, leaving 12 bases between them. Donors were nominally healthy when sampled, though unrecorded immune exposures were likely. Researchers ran the PCR with 60 Vbeta and 13 Jbeta primers. The protocol was immunoSEQ multiplex PCR, while the TCRdb copy is restricted to in-frame clones and leaves out a portion. Among tens of thousands of clones, 70% to 80% were seen once, and the ten largest hold 6.3%.

V usage is TRBV5-5 and J usage is TRBJ2-3; D is perhaps TRBD2 (6 bases). Sequencing was performed on PBMCs. The sequence was obtained from a man aged 45-65 years in good health and CMV-seronegative. The CDR3 here is CASSLGRDWHTQYF. The CDR3 DNA is TGTGCCAGCAGCTTGGGGAGGGACTGGCATACGCAGTATTTT.